One TCR beta chain is described in this entry. Its antigen is not known. The sample originates from a study of blood T cells in healthy people across ages. Study-level results: Roughly linearly, TCR beta diversity per million T cells fell as age increased. PBMCs were not sorted, which prevented a conclusive comparison of naive versus antigen-experienced cells.

The second PCR ran about 7 to 12 cycles with a sample-barcoded 5' primer and J-beta primers. TCRdb called the 5' RACE reads again in MiXCR, with one record for every CDR3 protein. The table lists 1.5 million to 2 million distinct CDR3 sequences, approximately 32% of them singletons, with 11% in the top ten. Sequencing was performed on blood. The TCR comes from a woman aged 25 to 45 in good health.

The CDR3 region is CASSSGKITQYF. CDR3 in DNA: TGTGCCAGCAGCTCCGGCAAGATCACGCAGTATTTT. This chain connects TRBV25-1 to TRBJ2-3, with no clear D. Germline V lookup: CDR1 MGHDK, CDR2 SYGVNS. Between the trimmed V and J ends, which lost 6 bases and 9 bases, there was a span of 13 bases. The CDR3 contains 12 residues. Full variable domain (rest looked up from reference TRBV25-1 and TRBJ2-3): EADIYQTPRYLVIGTGKKITLECSQTMGHDKMYWYQQDPGMELHLIHYSYGVNSTEKGDLSSESTVSRIRTEHFPLTLESARPSHTSQYLCASSSGKITQYFGPGTRLTVL.